Listed below are T cell receptor beta chains from one sample, sequenced in a study of cytomegalovirus exposure and HLA in healthy donors. The table came from immunoSEQ multiplex PCR; TCRdb's copy has only in-frame clones and leaves some out. The table has roughly 230,000 clones, over 75% seen once; the top ten hold roughly 0.45%. Material: PBMCs. The receptors originated from a boy between 10 and 17 years old in good health and CMV-seronegative. The CDR3 runs from the conserved cysteine through the conserved F or W. Each record gives: D gene, V gene, CDR3 length, J gene, clone size, CDR3 DNA, CDR3 protein. The D gene is left open where the match is weak. Size is omitted from some rows. Given values are once, few, many or a class for expanded clones.

TRBD1	TRBV19	17	TRBJ1-5	NA	TGTGCCAGTAGTCCCCGGAGAACAGGGGATGATAATCAGCCCCAGCATTTT	CASSPRRTGDDNQPQHF
NA	TRBV5-1	16	TRBJ1-2	few	TGCGCCAGCAGCTTGGAGTCGCCCCTAAAGAGGGATGGCTACACCTTC	CASSLESPLKRDGYTF
NA	TRBV6-1	15	TRBJ1-2	once	TGTGCCAGCAGTGTGGAAGCAGGGGCTATTCGTGGCTACACCTTC	CASSVEAGAIRGYTF
TRBD1	TRBV4-1	15	TRBJ2-7	NA	TGCGCCAGCAGCCAAGAATCGGACAGGGACTACGAGCAGTACTTC	CASSQESDRDYEQYF
NA	TRBV15	12	TRBJ2-6	NA	TGTGCCACCAGCAGGCGGACAGACGTCCTGACTTTC	CATSRRTDVLTF
TRBD2	TRBV5-5	17	TRBJ2-2	NA	TGTGCCAGCAGCGGGGGACTAGCGGGAGTCGTTGGCGGGGAGCTGTTTTTT	CASSGGLAGVVGGELFF
TRBD2	TRBV6-1	15	TRBJ2-1	NA	TGTGCCAGCAGTGCCGGGACTAGCTTCTACAATGAGCAGTTCTTC	CASSAGTSFYNEQFF
TRBD2	TRBV10-3	15	TRBJ2-3	NA	TGTGCCATCAGTGCCATAGCGGGGGGTGCAGATACGCAGTATTTT	CAISAIAGGADTQYF
NA	TRBV5-6	15	TRBJ1-3	once	TGTGCCAGCAGCTTGGACAGTTTCTCTGGAAACACCATATATTTT	CASSLDSFSGNTIYF
NA	TRBV7-6	13	TRBJ2-7	NA	TGTGCCAGCAGCTTGACTAGTTCTTACGAGCAGTACTTC	CASSLTSSYEQYF
NA	TRBV7-2	13	TRBJ1-1	NA	TGTGCCAGCAGCTTAGCGCCGGGGACTGAAGCTTTCTTT	CASSLAPGTEAFF
NA	TRBV7-3	14	TRBJ2-1	NA	TGTGCCAGCAGCTCGTCGGGTCTGTACAATGAGCAGTTCTTC	CASSSSGLYNEQFF
TRBD1	TRBV4-1	13	TRBJ1-4	NA	TGCGCCAGCAGCCAAACCCCAGGGGGAAAACCGTTTTTT	CASSQTPGGKPFF
NA	TRBV30	14	TRBJ1-2	NA	TGTGCCTGGAGTGTAAGGTACGCGGACTATGGCTACACCTTC	CAWSVRYADYGYTF
NA	TRBV6-1	13	TRBJ2-1	NA	TGTGCCAGCCCCCTGCAGGGCAGTTCTGAGCAGTTCTTC	CASPLQGSSEQFF
TRBD2	TRBV4-1	16	TRBJ2-7	NA	TGCGCCAGCAGCCAAGACCCCGGGAGGCGGTTTGACGAGCAGTACTTC	CASSQDPGRRFDEQYF
TRBD1	TRBV19	14	TRBJ1-1	NA	TGTGCCAGTATTCCACGAGCACAGGGGGGTAAAGCTTTCTTT	CASIPRAQGGKAFF
TRBD2	TRBV14	19	TRBJ2-7	NA	TGTGCCAGCAGCCAAGATCGACGGCTAGCGGGAGGAAGCTCCTACGAGCAGTACTTC	CASSQDRRLAGGSSYEQYF
NA	TRBV7-9	13	TRBJ2-7	NA	TGTGCCAGCAGCTCTAAGTTCGCCTACGAGCAGTACTTC	CASSSKFAYEQYF
NA	TRBV27	13	TRBJ2-7	NA	TGTGCCAGCAGAGGGGGTAAAACCTACGAGCAGTACTTC	CASRGGKTYEQYF
NA	TRBV7-9	13	TRBJ1-2	NA	NA	CASSLPVPEGYTF
NA	TRBV2	16	TRBJ1-1	NA	TGTGCCAGCAGTGGAGGGTTATGGAAGATGAACACTGAAGCTTTCTTT	CASSGGLWKMNTEAFF
TRBD1	TRBV6-5	14	TRBJ2-7	NA	TGTGCCAGCAGTTACCTGGGACAGGGCACAGAGCAGTACTTC	CASSYLGQGTEQYF
TRBD2	TRBV9	19	TRBJ2-2	NA	TGTGCCAGCAGCGTAGAGGGGACTAGCGGGGGGTCCTACACCGGGGAGCTGTTTTTT	CASSVEGTSGGSYTGELFF
TRBD1	TRBV2	15	TRBJ2-7	NA	TGTGCCAGCAGTGAGGTGGGACAGATAACCTACGAGCAGTACTTC	CASSEVGQITYEQYF
TRBD1	TRBV6-1	14	TRBJ1-5	few	TGTGCCAGCAGTGCTCAGGGGGTCGGGGTTCCCCAGCATTTT	CASSAQGVGVPQHF
NA	TRBV19	17	TRBJ1-5	NA	TGTGCCAGTAGTCTCACCCGGGAAAACCGTTCCAATCAGCCCCAGCATTTT	CASSLTRENRSNQPQHF
TRBD1	TRBV29-1	12	TRBJ1-1	NA	TGCAGCGTGACGGGACAGTACACTGAAGCTTTCTTT	CSVTGQYTEAFF
NA	TRBV7-9	13	TRBJ1-1	NA	TGTGCCAGCAGCTACGGTATTTACGATGAAGCTTTCTTT	CASSYGIYDEAFF
NA	TRBV5-6	17	TRBJ1-4	few	TGTGCCAGCACCATCATGGGGGGGCCGCAGGGTAATGAAAAACTGTTTTTT	CASTIMGGPQGNEKLFF
NA	TRBV21-1	20	TRBJ2-6	NA	TGTGCCAGCAGCAAAGCTGAGCAGGGGGCAAAAGTACGGGGGGCCAACGTCCTGACTTTC	CASSKAEQGAKVRGANVLTF
NA	TRBV5-6	14	TRBJ1-5	NA	TGTGCCAGCAGCCGAGCTGTTGGGGCTCAGCCCCAGCATTTT	CASSRAVGAQPQHF
NA	TRBV30	13	TRBJ1-1	NA	TGTGCCTGGGACACAGGGTTTGGCACTGAAGCTTTCTTT	CAWDTGFGTEAFF
NA	TRBV11-1	14	TRBJ2-3	NA	TGTGCCAGCAGCTTACTCGGGGGAGCGGATACGCAGTATTTT	CASSLLGGADTQYF
NA	TRBV27	13	TRBJ2-7	NA	TGTGCCAGCAGTTTAGCGCTGTCTTACGAGCAGTACTTC	CASSLALSYEQYF
TRBD2	TRBV5-6	18	TRBJ2-7	NA	TGTGCCAGCAGCTTGGCAGTAGCGGGAGGCCATCCCTCCTACGAGCAGTACTTC	CASSLAVAGGHPSYEQYF
TRBD1	TRBV25-1	12	TRBJ1-4	NA	TGTGCCAGCGAGACAGGGTGGGAAAAACTGTTTTTT	CASETGWEKLFF
TRBD1	TRBV5-6	15	TRBJ2-3	NA	TGTGCCAGCAGCCCGAGGACAGGGGGTACGGATACGCAGTATTTT	CASSPRTGGTDTQYF
NA	TRBV29-1	13	TRBJ1-1	NA	TGCAGCGCCCACCGGGTGGCGGGCACTGAAGCTTTCTTT	CSAHRVAGTEAFF
NA	TRBV11-3	16	TRBJ2-1	NA	TGTGCCAGCAGACAAGAACCCGGCCTAGATTACAATGAGCAGTTCTTC	CASRQEPGLDYNEQFF
TRBD1	TRBV25-1	17	TRBJ1-3	NA	TGTGCCAGCAGTGAATATATCCTAAGGGACAGGATGGACACCATATATTTT	CASSEYILRDRMDTIYF
NA	TRBV6-5	15	TRBJ1-2	NA	TGTGCCAGCAGTTACTCAGGAGCCAGGGAAACTGGCTACACCTTC	CASSYSGARETGYTF
NA	TRBV10-3	13	TRBJ1-1	NA	TGTGCCTCGCGGACAGCTTCGAACACTGAAGCTTTCTTT	CASRTASNTEAFF
NA	TRBV19	14	TRBJ1-5	NA	TGTGCCAGTAGGGGATCGGGGAACCGGCAGCCCCAGCATTTT	CASRGSGNRQPQHF
NA	TRBV19	14	TRBJ1-2	NA	TGTGCCAGTAGTCACCTTTGGACTGGAATGGGCTACACCTTC	CASSHLWTGMGYTF